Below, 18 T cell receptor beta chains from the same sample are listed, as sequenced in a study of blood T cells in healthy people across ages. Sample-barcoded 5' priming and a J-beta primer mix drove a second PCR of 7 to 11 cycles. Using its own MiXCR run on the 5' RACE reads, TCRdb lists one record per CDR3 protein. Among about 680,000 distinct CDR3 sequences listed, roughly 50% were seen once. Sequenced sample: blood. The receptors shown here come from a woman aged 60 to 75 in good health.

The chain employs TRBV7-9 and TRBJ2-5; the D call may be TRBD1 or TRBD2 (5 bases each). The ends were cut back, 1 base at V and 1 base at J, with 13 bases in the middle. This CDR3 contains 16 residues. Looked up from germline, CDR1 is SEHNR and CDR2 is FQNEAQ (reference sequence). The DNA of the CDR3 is TGTGCCAGCAGCTTAGGTAGAGGGGACCGCCAAGAGACCCAGTACTTC. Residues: CASSLGRGDRQETQYF.

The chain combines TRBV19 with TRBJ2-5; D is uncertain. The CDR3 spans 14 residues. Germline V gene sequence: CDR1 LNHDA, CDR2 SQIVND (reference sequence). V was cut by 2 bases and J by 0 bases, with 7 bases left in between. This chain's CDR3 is CASSIRRNQETQYF. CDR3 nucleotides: TGTGCCAGTAGTATAAGACGTAACCAAGAGACCCAGTACTTC.

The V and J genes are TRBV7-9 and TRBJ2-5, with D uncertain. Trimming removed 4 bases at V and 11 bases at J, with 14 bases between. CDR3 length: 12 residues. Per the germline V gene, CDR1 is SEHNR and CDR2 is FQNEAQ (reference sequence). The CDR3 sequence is CASSSAFHEQYF. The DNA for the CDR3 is TGTGCCAGCAGCTCAGCCTTCCATGAGCAGTACTTC. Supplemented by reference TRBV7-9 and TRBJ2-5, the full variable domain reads DTGVSQNPRHKITKRGQNVTFRCDPISEHNRLYWYRQTLGQGPEFLTYFQNEAQLEKSRLLSDRFSAERPKGSFSTLEIQRTEQGDSAMYLCASSSAFHEQYFGPGTRLLVL.

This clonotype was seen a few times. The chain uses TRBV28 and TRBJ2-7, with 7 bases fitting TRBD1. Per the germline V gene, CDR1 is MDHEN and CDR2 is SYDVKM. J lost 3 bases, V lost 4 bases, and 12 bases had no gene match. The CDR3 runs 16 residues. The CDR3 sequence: CASSSHNRGLIYEQYF. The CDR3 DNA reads TGTGCCAGCAGTTCTCACAACAGGGGCCTTATCTACGAGCAGTACTTC.

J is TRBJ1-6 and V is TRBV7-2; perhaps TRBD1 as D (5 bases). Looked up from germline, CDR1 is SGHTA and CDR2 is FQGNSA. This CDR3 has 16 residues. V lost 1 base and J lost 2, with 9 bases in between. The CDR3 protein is CASSLGRDPYNSPLHF. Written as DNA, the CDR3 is TGTGCCAGCAGCTTAGGGCGGGACCCCTATAATTCACCCCTCCACTTT.

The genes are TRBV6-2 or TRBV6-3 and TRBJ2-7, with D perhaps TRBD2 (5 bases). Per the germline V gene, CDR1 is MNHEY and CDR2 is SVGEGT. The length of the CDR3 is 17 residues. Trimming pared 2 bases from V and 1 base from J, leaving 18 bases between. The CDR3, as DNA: TGTGCCAGCAGTTACCTGGTGAGGAGGAGTCTGTCCTACGAGCAGTACTTC. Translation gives CASSYLVRRSLSYEQYF.

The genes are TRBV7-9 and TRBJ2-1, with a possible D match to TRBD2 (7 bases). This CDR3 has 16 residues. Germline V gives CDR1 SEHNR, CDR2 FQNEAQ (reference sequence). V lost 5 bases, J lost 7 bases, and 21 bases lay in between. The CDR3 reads CASSPTGGQGGNEQFF. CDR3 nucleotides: TGTGCCAGCAGCCCTACGGGGGGCCAGGGTGGGAATGAGCAGTTCTTC.

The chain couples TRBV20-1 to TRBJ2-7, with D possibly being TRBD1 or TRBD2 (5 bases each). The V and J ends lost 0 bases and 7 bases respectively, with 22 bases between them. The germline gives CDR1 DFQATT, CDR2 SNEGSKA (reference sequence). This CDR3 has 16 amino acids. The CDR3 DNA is TGCAGTGCTAGAGATCTCGCCGGGGCGACCTACAATGAGCAGTACTTC. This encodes CSARDLAGATYNEQYF.

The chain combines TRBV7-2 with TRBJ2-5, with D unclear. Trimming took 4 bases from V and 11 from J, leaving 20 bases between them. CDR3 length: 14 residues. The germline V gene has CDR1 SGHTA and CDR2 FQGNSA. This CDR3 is CASSSRPKANEQYF. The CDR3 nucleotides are TGTGCCAGCAGCTCCCGCCCCAAGGCCAATGAGCAGTACTTC.

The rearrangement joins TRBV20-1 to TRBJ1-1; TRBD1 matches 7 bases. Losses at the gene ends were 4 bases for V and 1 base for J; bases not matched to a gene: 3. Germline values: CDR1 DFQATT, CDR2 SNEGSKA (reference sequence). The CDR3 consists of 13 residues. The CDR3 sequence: CSAINRGNTEAFF. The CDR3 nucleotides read TGCAGTGCTATAAACAGGGGGAACACTGAAGCTTTCTTT.

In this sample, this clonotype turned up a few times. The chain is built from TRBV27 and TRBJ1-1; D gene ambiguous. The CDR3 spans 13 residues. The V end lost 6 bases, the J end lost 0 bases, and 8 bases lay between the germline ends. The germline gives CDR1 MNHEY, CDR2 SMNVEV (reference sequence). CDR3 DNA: TGTGCCAGCAGGCTTTTAATGAACACTGAAGCTTTCTTT. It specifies CASRLLMNTEAFF.

For the CDR3, the DNA is TGCAGTGGAGCAAATCCGGGACTTAAGAGCTCTGGGGCCAACGTCCTGACTTTC. Its translation: CSGANPGLKSSGANVLTF. The genes are TRBV20-1 and TRBJ2-6, with D perhaps matching TRBD2 (6 bases). CDR3 length equals 18 residues. Germline CDR1 and CDR2: DFQATT and SNEGSKA (reference sequence). V lost 7 bases to trimming and J lost 0 bases, with 22 bases between them.

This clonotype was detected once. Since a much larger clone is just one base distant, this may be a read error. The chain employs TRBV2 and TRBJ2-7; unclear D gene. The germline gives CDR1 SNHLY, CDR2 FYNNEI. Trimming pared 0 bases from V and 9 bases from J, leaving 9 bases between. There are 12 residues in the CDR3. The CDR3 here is CASSEARHGQYF. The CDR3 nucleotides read TGTGCCAGCAGTGAAGCGAGGCACGGGCAGTACTTC.

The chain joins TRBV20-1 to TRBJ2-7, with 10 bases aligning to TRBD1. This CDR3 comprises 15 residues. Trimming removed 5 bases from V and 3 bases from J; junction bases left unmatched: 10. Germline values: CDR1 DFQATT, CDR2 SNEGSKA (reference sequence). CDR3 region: CSASRDRGRGYEQYF. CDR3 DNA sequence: TGCAGTGCTTCTCGGGACAGGGGACGGGGCTACGAGCAGTACTTC.

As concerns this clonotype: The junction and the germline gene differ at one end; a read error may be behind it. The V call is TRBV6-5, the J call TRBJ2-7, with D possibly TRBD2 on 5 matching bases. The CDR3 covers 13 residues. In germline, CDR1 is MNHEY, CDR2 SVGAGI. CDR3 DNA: TGTGCCAGCAACCCCAGCGGACCCTACGAGCAGTACTTT. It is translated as CASNPSGPYEQYF.

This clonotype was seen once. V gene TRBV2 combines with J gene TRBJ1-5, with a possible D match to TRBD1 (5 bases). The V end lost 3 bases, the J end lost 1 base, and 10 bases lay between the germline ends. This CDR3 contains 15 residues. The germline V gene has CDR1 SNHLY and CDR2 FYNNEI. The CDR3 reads CASSEYQGSNQPQHF. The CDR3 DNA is TGTGCCAGCAGTGAGTACCAGGGAAGCAATCAGCCCCAGCATTTT.

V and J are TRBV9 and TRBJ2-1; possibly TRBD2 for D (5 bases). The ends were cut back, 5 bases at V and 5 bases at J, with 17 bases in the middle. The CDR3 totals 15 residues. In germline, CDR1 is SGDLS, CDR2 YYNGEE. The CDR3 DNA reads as TGTGCCAGCAGTAAAGACCCCACTAGTCACAATGAGCAGTTCTTC. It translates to CASSKDPTSHNEQFF.

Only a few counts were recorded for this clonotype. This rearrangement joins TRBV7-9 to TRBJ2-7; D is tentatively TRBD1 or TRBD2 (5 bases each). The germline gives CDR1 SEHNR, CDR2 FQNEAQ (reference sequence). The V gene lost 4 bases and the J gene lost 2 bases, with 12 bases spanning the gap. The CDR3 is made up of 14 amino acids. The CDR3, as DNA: TGTGCCAGCAGCTCCCGGGACGGAGCCTACGAGCAGTACTTC. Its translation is CASSSRDGAYEQYF.